This TCR beta chain was identified in a study of cytomegalovirus exposure and HLA in healthy donors. Study outcomes and limitations: HLA alleles showed associations with fewer than 20,000 TCR beta sequences in a later analysis, at a 0.05 false discovery rate. Under in vitro conditions, a few CMV-associated chains were confirmed as specific for CMV antigens. In a later analysis, a missense DCLRE1C variant was linked to TCR beta V- and J-gene trimming.

Primers for the PCR totalled 60 Vbeta and 13 Jbeta. Assay used: immunoSEQ multiplex PCR; TCRdb lists only in-frame clones, some missing. This table lists 40,000 to 45,000 clones. Turning to this clone: Its antigen is still unknown.

Sequenced input: PBMCs. The TCR was taken from a man aged 30-40 years in good health and CMV-seronegative.

The chain's CDR3 is CASSYGGQGGTEAFF. Here the CDR3 DNA reads TGTGCCAGCAGTTACGGGGGACAGGGCGGGACTGAAGCTTTCTTT. The chain uses TRBV6-5 and TRBJ1-1; 9 bases map to TRBD1. With 2 bases clipped from V and 5 bases from J, the junction kept 6 bases outside the gene matches. CDR3 length: 15 residues. Germline assignment: CDR1 MNHEY and CDR2 SVGAGI.